This TCR beta chain was obtained from a study of graft-versus-host responses after intestinal transplantation. The overall study: Recipients were all induced with anti-thymocyte globulin, then given tacrolimus and steroids for around 3 years. Study results and limitations: The authors found GvH clones in recipient marrow, some appearing first in ileum or blood. When patients had graft-donor T cell macrochimerism, their allografts held high graft-versus-host to host-versus-graft clonal ratios.

Clones were read by immunoSEQ multiplex PCR, and TCRdb kept only the in-frame ones, dropping some. The table includes about 120,000 clones, about 93% detected once. Germline V lookup: CDR1 SGHRS, CDR2 YFSETQ. J was trimmed by 6 bases and V by 2 bases; bases with no gene match: 6. CDR3 length: 15 residues. Concerning this clone: Its antigen remains unknown.

The genes are TRBV5-1 and TRBJ2-7, with 12 bases aligning to TRBD1. Sequenced here: unstimulated CD4+ T cells sorted from spleen or lymph node cells, sampled before intestinal transplant. This receptor was identified in a human donor who received an intestinal transplant. CDR3 coding DNA: TGCGCCAGCAGCTTCGAGCCGGGACAGGGGGCCGAGCAGTACTTC. The encoded protein is CASSFEPGQGAEQYF.